This passage covers 2 T cell receptor beta chains from one sample sequenced in a study of cytomegalovirus exposure and HLA in healthy donors. This PCR relied on a set of 60 Vbeta primers and 13 Jbeta primers. Assay used: immunoSEQ multiplex PCR; TCRdb lists only in-frame clones, some missing. Of approximately 250,000 clones in the sample, 85% were seen once. Sequenced sample: PBMCs. The receptor set was obtained from a girl aged 2 to 9 in good health and CMV-seronegative.

The chain has TRBV15 and TRBJ2-5; D gene ambiguous. V lost 4 bases and J 6 bases, leaving 9 bases between the germline ends. Looked up from germline, CDR1 is LNHNV and CDR2 is YYDKDF (reference sequence). The length of the CDR3 is 12 residues. The CDR3 bases are TGTGCCACCAGCACACTTCGAAAGACCCAGTACTTC. Amino acid sequence: CATSTLRKTQYF.

This clone was seen once. This chain links TRBV5-1 with TRBJ1-2; TRBD1 might be the D (5 bases). This CDR3 is 13 amino acids long. Trimming removed 0 bases at V and 8 bases at J, with 11 bases between. CDR1 is SGHRS, CDR2 YFSETQ, per germline. The CDR3: CASSLAGQGGYTF. CDR3 coding DNA: TGCGCCAGCAGCTTGGCCGGTCAGGGAGGCTACACCTTC. The full variable domain, with the rest looked up from reference TRBV5-1 and TRBJ1-2, is KAGVTQTPRYLIKTRGQQVTLSCSPISGHRSVSWYQQTPGQGLQFLFEYFSETQRNKGNFPGRFSGRQFSNSRSEMNVSTLELGDSALYLCASSLAGQGGYTFGSGTRLTVV.